This is a list of T cell receptor beta chains from one sample in a study of blood T cells in healthy people across ages. TCRdb reanalysed the 5' RACE reads using MiXCR and keeps one entry per CDR3 protein. The sample shows more than 450,000 distinct CDR3 sequences, around 27% of them seen only once. This same sample was also taken into another study, of T cells of mothers and their children.

The sequenced material came from blood. The receptors originated from a boy aged 2 to 9 in good health. CDR3s include the opening cysteine and the closing phenylalanine or tryptophan. The order of the fields is V gene, D gene, clone size, CDR3 length, J gene, CDR3 protein, CDR3 DNA. The D gene is left open where the match is weak. Part of the rows lack a size; the others show once, few, many or a class for expanded clones.

>TRBV20-1|NA|few|13|TRBJ2-2
CSASGEVTGELFF
TGCAGTGCTAGCGGGGAGGTCACCGGGGAGCTGTTTTTT
>TRBV6-1|NA|NA|15|TRBJ2-4
CASSATRAAGGIQYF
TGTGCCAGCAGTGCCACTAGGGCGGCTGGAGGCATTCAGTACTTC
>TRBV6-1|NA|few|12|TRBJ1-2
CASTGRGYGYTF
TGTGCCAGCACCGGCAGGGGCTATGGCTACACCTTC
>TRBV7-9|NA|NA|16|TRBJ2-7
CASSHFEAAQSYEQYF
TGTGCCAGCAGCCACTTCGAGGCAGCTCAATCCTACGAGCAGTACTTC
>TRBV10-3|TRBD2|NA|16|TRBJ2-5
CAISVSGGAVQGTQYF
TGTGCCATCAGTGTAAGCGGGGGGGCGGTCCAAGGGACCCAGTACTTC
>TRBV29-1|TRBD2|once|11|TRBJ2-7
CSAGGAYEQYF
TGCAGCGCCGGGGGGGCCTACGAGCAGTACTTC
>TRBV13|TRBD2|NA|16|TRBJ2-5
CASSSRLAGVVETQYF
TGTGCCAGCAGCTCTAGACTAGCGGGGGTGGTAGAGACCCAGTACTTC
>TRBV6-5|NA|NA|13|TRBJ2-5
CASSGRRAETQYF
TGTGCCAGCAGTGGGAGAAGGGCAGAGACCCAGTACTTC
>TRBV7-2|TRBD2|NA|16|TRBJ2-5
CASSAGTSPPLETQYF
TGTGCCAGCAGCGCCGGGACTAGCCCACCGTTAGAGACCCAGTACTTC
>TRBV10-3|NA|NA|13|TRBJ2-2
CAHRGAATGELFF
TGTGCCCACCGGGGGGCGGCCACCGGGGAGCTGTTTTTT
>TRBV29-1|TRBD2|NA|16|TRBJ2-2
CSAGTSGGRGAGELLF
TGCAGCGCAGGGACTAGCGGGGGCCGAGGGGCCGGGGAGCTGCTTTTT
>TRBV3-1|NA|NA|15|TRBJ1-4
CASTPGASTNEKLFF
TGTGCCAGCACGCCTGGGGCTTCGACTAATGAAAAACTGTTTTTT
>TRBV29-1|TRBD1|few|18|TRBJ1-3
CSVEDLRRWTGEVNTIYF
TGCAGCGTTGAAGATCTTAGGCGCTGGACAGGGGAGGTGAACACCATATATTTT
>TRBV5-1|NA|few|16|TRBJ2-2
CASSLDSLGDTGELFF
TGCGCCAGCAGCTTGGACTCACTAGGGGACACCGGGGAGCTGTTTTTT
>TRBV20-1|NA|few|14|TRBJ2-1
CSARGGGHWDEQFF
TGCAGTGCTAGAGGGGGCGGCCACTGGGATGAGCAGTTCTTC
>TRBV28|TRBD2|few|15|TRBJ2-7
CASTRRLAGGYEQYF
TGTGCCAGCACCCGAAGACTAGCGGGGGGTTACGAGCAGTACTTC
>TRBV20-1|TRBD2|NA|14|TRBJ2-5
CSARELAEPVQQYF
TGCAGTGCTAGAGAACTAGCGGAACCCGTCCAGCAGTACTTC